This TCR beta chain was recorded in a study of OX40 agonist ivuxolimab in advanced cancers. Looking at the study overall: The treatment was a fully human IgG2 OX40 agonist, ivuxolimab. At 0.01 to 10 mg/kg, ivuxolimab was administered intravenously to patients every 2 weeks.

Overall study findings and caveats: At 0.1 to 3.0 mg/kg, clonal expansion of CD4+ and CD8+ blood T cells had occurred by week 6. Those patients achieving a partial response at 0.1-3.0 mg/kg showed among the lowest clonal expansion.

This table comes from immunoSEQ multiplex PCR, and its TCRdb copy is limited to in-frame clones, with some not included. The top ten hold around 0.76% of the sample, which has about 64,000 clones, roughly nine tenths seen once. To note about this clone: Its cognate antigen is unknown.

The V gene lost 3 bases and the J gene lost 2 bases, with 14 bases spanning the gap. CDR3 length equals 16 residues. Germline V gene lookup returns CDR1 MDHEN and CDR2 SYDVKM. The material was CD4+ or CD8+ T cells sorted from blood, obtained in a trial of the OX40 agonist ivuxolimab. The V and J genes are TRBV28 and TRBJ2-1; unclear D gene. The TCR sequence derives from an adult with an advanced solid tumor such as melanoma, head and neck, liver or kidney cancer. The CDR3 DNA is TGTGCCAGCAGTTTCTCTCCCTCGGCTGCCTACAATGAGCAGTTCTTC. This encodes CASSFSPSAAYNEQFF.